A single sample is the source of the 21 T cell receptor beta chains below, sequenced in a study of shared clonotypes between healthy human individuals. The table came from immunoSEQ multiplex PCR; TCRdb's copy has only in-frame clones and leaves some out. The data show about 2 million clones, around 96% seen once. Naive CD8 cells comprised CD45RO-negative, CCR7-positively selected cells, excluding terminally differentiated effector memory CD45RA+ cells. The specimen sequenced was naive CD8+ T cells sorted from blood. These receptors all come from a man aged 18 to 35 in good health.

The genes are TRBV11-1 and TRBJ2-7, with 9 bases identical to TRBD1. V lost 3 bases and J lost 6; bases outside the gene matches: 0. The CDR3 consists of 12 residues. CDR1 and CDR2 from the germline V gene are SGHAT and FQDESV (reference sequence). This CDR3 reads CASSLGQGEQYF. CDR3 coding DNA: TGTGCCAGCAGCTTGGGACAGGGCGAGCAGTACTTC.

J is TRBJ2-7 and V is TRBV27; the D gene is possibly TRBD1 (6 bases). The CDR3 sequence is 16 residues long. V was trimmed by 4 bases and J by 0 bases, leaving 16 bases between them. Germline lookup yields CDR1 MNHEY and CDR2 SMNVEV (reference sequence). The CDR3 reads CASSSSIGQISYEQYF. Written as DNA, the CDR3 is TGTGCCAGCAGTTCGTCCATCGGACAGATCTCCTACGAGCAGTACTTC.

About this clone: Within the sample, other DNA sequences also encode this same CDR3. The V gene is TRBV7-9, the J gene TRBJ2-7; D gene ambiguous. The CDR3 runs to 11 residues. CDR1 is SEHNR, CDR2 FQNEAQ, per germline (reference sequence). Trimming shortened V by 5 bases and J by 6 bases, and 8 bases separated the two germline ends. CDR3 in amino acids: CASSLGPEQYF. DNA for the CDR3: TGTGCCAGCAGCCTTGGGCCCGAGCAGTACTTC.

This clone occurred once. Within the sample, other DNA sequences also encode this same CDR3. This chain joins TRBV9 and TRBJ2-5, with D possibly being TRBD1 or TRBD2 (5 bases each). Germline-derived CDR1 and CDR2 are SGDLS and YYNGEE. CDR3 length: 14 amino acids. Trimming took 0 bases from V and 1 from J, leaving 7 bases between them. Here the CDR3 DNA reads TGTGCCAGCAGCGTAGGAGGGGCCCAAGAGACCCAGTACTTC. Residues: CASSVGGAQETQYF.

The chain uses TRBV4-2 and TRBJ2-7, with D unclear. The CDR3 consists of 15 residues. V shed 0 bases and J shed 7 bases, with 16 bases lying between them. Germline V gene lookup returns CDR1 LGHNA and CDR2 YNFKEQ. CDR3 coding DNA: TGTGCCAGCAGCCAAGAGGGTGGCCTCGGTAAGGAGCAGTACTTC. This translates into CASSQEGGLGKEQYF.

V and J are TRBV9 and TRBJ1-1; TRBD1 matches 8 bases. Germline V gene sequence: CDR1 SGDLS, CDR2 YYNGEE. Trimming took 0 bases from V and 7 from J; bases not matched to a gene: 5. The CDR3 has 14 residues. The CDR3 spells CASSVADRGIEAFF. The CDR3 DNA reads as TGTGCCAGCAGCGTAGCCGACAGGGGCATTGAAGCTTTCTTT.

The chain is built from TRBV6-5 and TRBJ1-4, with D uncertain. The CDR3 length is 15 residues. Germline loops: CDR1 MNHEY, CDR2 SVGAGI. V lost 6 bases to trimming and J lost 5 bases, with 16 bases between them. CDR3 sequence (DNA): TGTGCCAGCAGGTCTACTTGGGGATTGAATGAAAAACTGTTTTTT. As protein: CASRSTWGLNEKLFF.

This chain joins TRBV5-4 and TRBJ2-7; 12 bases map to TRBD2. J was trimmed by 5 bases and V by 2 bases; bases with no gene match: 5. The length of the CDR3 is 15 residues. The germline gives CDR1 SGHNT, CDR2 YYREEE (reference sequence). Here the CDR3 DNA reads TGTGCCAGCAGCTTTGGACTAGCGGGGACCGACGAGCAGTACTTC. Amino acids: CASSFGLAGTDEQYF. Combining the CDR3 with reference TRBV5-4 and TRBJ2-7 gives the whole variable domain ETGVTQSPTHLIKTRGQQVTLRCSSQSGHNTVSWYQQALGQGPQFIFQYYREEENGRGNFPPRFSGLQFPNYSSELNVNALELDDSALYLCASSFGLAGTDEQYFGPGTRLTVT.

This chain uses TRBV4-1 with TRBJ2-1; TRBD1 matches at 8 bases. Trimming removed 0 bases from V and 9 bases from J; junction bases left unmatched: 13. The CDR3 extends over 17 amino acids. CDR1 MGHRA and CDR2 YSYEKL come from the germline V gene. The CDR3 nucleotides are TGCGCCAGCAGCCAAGAGGTCCCCGGACAGGGCCTAAGTGAGCAGTTCTTC. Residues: CASSQEVPGQGLSEQFF.

The DNA for the CDR3 is TGTGCCAGCAGTCATCGGGGTTCGAACACTGAAGCTTTCTTT. Translated, it gives CASSHRGSNTEAFF. The V call is TRBV6-1, the J call TRBJ1-1; D ambiguous. Germline CDR1 reads MNHNS; CDR2 reads SASEGT. V was pared by 5 bases and J by 1 base, with 11 bases between. CDR3 size: 14 residues.

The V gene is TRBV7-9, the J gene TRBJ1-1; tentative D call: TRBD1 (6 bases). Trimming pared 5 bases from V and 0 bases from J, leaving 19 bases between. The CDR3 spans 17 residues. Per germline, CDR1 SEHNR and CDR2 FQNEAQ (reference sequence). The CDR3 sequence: CASSLSGGGLMNTEAFF. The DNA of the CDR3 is TGTGCCAGCAGCCTGAGTGGGGGCGGACTAATGAACACTGAAGCTTTCTTT.

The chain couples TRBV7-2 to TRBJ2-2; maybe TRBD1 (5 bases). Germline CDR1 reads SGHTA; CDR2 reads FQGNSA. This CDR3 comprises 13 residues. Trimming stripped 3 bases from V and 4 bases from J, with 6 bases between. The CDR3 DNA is TGTGCCAGCAGCTTGACAGTCACCGGGGAGCTGTTTTTT. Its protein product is CASSLTVTGELFF.

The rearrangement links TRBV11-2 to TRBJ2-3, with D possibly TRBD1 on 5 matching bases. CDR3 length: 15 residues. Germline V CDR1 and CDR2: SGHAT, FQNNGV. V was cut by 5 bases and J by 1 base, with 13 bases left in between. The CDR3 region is CASSPFRVGTDTQYF. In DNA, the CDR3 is TGTGCCAGCAGCCCCTTCAGGGTGGGCACAGATACGCAGTATTTT.

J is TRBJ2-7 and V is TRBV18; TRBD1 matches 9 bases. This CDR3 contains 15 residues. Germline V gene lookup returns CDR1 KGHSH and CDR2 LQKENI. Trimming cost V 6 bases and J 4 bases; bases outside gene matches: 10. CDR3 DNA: TGTGCCAGCTCTCCTCCGGGACAGGGCAGGTACGAGCAGTACTTC. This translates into CASSPPGQGRYEQYF.

CDR3 nucleotide sequence: TGTGCCAGTAGTCCGGACTCCCAAGAGACCCAGTACTTC. Amino acids: CASSPDSQETQYF. The V and J genes are TRBV19 and TRBJ2-5, with a possible D match to TRBD2 (5 bases). Germline-derived CDR1 and CDR2 are LNHDA and SQIVND (reference sequence). With 5 bases removed from V and 1 base from J, the gap between germline ends came to 8 bases. This CDR3 comprises 13 residues.

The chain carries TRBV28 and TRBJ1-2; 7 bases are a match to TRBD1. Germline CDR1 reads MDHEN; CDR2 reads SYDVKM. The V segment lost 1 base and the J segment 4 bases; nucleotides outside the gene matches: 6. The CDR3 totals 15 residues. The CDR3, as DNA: TGTGCCAGCAGTTTATTTGAGGGGGCGACCTATGGCTACACCTTC. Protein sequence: CASSLFEGATYGYTF.

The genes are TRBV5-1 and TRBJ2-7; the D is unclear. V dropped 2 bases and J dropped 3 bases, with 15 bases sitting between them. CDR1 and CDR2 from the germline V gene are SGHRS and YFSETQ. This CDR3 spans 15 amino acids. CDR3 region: CASSFGDPTIYEQYF. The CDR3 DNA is TGCGCCAGCAGCTTCGGTGACCCTACTATCTACGAGCAGTACTTC.

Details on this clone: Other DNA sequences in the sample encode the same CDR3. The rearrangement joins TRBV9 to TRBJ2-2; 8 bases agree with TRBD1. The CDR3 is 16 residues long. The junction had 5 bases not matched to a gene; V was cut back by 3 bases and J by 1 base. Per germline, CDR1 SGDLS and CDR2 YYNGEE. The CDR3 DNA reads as TGTGCCAGCAGCGACGGGACAGGATTGAACACCGGGGAGCTGTTTTTT. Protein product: CASSDGTGLNTGELFF. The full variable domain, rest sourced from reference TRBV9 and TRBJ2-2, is DSGVTQTPKHLITATGQRVTLRCSPRSGDLSVYWYQQSLDQGLQFLIQYYNGEERAKGNILERFSAQQFPDLHSELNLSSLELGDSALYFCASSDGTGLNTGELFFGEGSRLTVL.

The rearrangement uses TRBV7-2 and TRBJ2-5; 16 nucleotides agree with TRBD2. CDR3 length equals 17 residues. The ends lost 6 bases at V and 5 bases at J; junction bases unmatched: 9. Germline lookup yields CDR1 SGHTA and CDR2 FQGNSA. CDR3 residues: CASRMAPGLAGGETQYF. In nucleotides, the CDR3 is TGTGCCAGCAGGATGGCCCCGGGACTAGCGGGAGGGGAGACCCAGTACTTC.

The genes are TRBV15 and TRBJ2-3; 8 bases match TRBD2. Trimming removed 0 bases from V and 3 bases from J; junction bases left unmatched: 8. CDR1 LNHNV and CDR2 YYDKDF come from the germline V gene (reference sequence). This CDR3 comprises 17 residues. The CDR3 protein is CATSREPLAAVTDTQYF. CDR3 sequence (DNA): TGTGCCACCAGCAGAGAGCCACTAGCGGCCGTAACAGATACGCAGTATTTT.

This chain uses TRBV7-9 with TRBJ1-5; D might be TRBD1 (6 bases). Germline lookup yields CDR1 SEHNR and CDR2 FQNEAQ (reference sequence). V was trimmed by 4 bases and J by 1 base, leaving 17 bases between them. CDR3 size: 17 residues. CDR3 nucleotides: TGTGCCAGCAGCTCAAGCGGACAGAAAAAGAGCAATCAGCCCCAGCATTTT. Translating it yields CASSSSGQKKSNQPQHF. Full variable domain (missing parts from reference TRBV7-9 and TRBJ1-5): DTGVSQNPRHKITKRGQNVTFRCDPISEHNRLYWYRQTLGQGPEFLTYFQNEAQLEKSRLLSDRFSAERPKGSFSTLEIQRTEQGDSAMYLCASSSSGQKKSNQPQHFGDGTRLSIL.